Presented here are 11 T cell receptor beta chains from one specimen sequenced in a study of cytomegalovirus exposure and HLA in healthy donors. Both 60 Vbeta primers and 13 Jbeta primers went into the PCR. The assay was immunoSEQ multiplex PCR, and TCRdb's table has in-frame clones only and misses some. Seen here are about 130,000 clones, approximately 74% observed once, and the top ten hold approximately 3.8%. The sample was PBMCs. The receptors shown here come from a man aged 35 to 55 in good health and CMV-seropositive.

The chain combines TRBV9 with TRBJ1-6, with D unclear. The ends were cut back, 0 bases at V and 1 base at J, with 11 bases in the middle. The germline V gene has CDR1 SGDLS and CDR2 YYNGEE. The CDR3 is 17 amino acids. This CDR3 is CASSVARGQSYNSPLHF. CDR3 coding DNA: TGTGCCAGCAGCGTAGCTAGAGGGCAATCCTATAATTCACCCCTCCACTTT.

This rearrangement joins TRBV11-2 to TRBJ1-2, with D maybe TRBD1 (5 bases). CDR3 length: 15 amino acids. Trimming pared 5 bases from V and 0 bases from J, leaving 13 bases between. Germline V gives CDR1 SGHAT, CDR2 FQNNGV. CDR3 DNA: TGTGCCAGCAGCCCATGGGAGGGGCCTAACTATGGCTACACCTTC. Its protein is CASSPWEGPNYGYTF.

V and J are TRBV30 and TRBJ2-5; TRBD1 agrees at 7 bases. From germline, CDR1 is GTSNPN and CDR2 SVGIG (reference sequence). This CDR3 is 12 amino acids long. V dropped 5 bases and J dropped 1; count of bases not matched to a gene: 1. The CDR3, as DNA: TGTGCCTGGTCAGGGGGCCAAGAGACCCAGTACTTC. It yields the protein CAWSGGQETQYF.

V and J are TRBV27 and TRBJ2-7, with 7 positions matching TRBD1. CDR3 length equals 13 residues. The germline V gene encodes CDR1 MNHEY and CDR2 SMNVEV (reference sequence). The junction had 1 base not matched to a gene; V was cut back by 2 bases and J by 3 bases. The CDR3 here is CASSLGQDYEQYF. In DNA form, the CDR3 reads TGTGCCAGCAGTTTAGGACAGGACTACGAGCAGTACTTC.

This clone has a handful of counts. The chain links TRBV7-7 to TRBJ1-2; D gene uncertain. Germline V gene lookup returns CDR1 SSHAT and CDR2 FNYEAQ (reference sequence). The CDR3 contains 18 residues. V was trimmed by 3 bases and J by 1 base, leaving 21 bases between them. CDR3 sequence (DNA): TGTGCCAGCAGCTTTCCCGGTTGCAGGCCATTCTTTAACTATGGCTACACCTTC. It encodes CASSFPGCRPFFNYGYTF.

The V call is TRBV27, the J call TRBJ2-7; TRBD1 matches 7 bases. In germline, CDR1 is MNHEY, CDR2 SMNVEV (reference sequence). This CDR3 is 14 amino acids long. Trimming cost V 5 bases and J 1 base; bases outside gene matches: 5. The chain's CDR3 is CASSLGTDSYEQYF. The CDR3 DNA is TGTGCCAGCAGTCTAGGGACAGATTCCTACGAGCAGTACTTC.

The chain links TRBV6-1 to TRBJ1-5; perhaps TRBD1 as D (6 bases). With 6 bases removed from V and 3 bases from J, the gap between germline ends came to 15 bases. Germline CDR1 and CDR2: MNHNS and SASEGT. The CDR3 sequence is 15 residues long. CDR3 in DNA: TGTGCCAGCAGCCAAAGACAGGTATACAATCAGCCCCAGCATTTT. It encodes CASSQRQVYNQPQHF.

Worth noting for this clone: The CDR3 does not close with the conserved phenylalanine or tryptophan, likely indicating a read error. No DNA is shown, since the ends of the CDR3 on it are uncertain; the CDR3 is the one TCRdb lists. The chain uses TRBV5-6 and TRBJ1-1. The germline CDR1 and CDR2 sequences are SGHDT and YYEEEE. The CDR3 length is 8 residues, termini included. CDR3 sequence reads: CASSPGTS.

The chain couples TRBV5-6 to TRBJ1-6; TRBD1 aligns across 9 bases. Per germline, CDR1 SGHDT and CDR2 YYEEEE. The CDR3 runs 16 residues. With V trimmed by 3 bases and J by 8 bases, 9 bases remained unmatched. The CDR3 reads CASSSPRTGVYSPLHF. In DNA form, the CDR3 reads TGTGCCAGCAGCTCGCCTAGGACAGGGGTTTATTCACCCCTCCACTTT.

V and J are TRBV27 and TRBJ1-2; 7 positions match TRBD1. CDR1 and CDR2 (germline): MNHEY, SMNVEV (reference sequence). The CDR3 runs to 14 residues. Trimming took 5 bases from V and 8 from J; bases not matched to a gene: 11. Here the CDR3 DNA reads TGTGCCAGCAGTAGAGACAGGGTCAGGAGCGGCTACACCTTC. It yields the protein CASSRDRVRSGYTF.

The chain combines TRBV29-1 with TRBJ2-7, with TRBD1 as a possible D gene (6 bases). Trimming took off 4 bases at V and 6 bases at J, with 13 bases between the two ends. CDR1 and CDR2 from the germline V gene are SQVTM and ANQGSEA. The CDR3 runs to 12 residues. The CDR3, as DNA: TGCAGCGTTGGAGGGGACATAAGCGAGCAGTACTTC. This codes for CSVGGDISEQYF.